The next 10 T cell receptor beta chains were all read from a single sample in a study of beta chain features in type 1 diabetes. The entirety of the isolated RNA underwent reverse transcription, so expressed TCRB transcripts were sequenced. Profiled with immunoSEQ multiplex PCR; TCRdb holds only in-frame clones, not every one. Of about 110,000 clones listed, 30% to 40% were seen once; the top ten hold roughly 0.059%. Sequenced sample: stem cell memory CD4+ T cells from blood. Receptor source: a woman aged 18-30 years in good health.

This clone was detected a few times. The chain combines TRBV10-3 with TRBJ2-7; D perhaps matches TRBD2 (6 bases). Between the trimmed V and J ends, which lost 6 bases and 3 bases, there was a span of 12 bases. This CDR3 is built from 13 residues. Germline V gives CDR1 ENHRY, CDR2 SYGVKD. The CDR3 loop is CAIRGLTSYEQYF. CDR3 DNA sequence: TGTGCCATCAGGGGACTGACGAGCTACGAGCAGTACTTC.

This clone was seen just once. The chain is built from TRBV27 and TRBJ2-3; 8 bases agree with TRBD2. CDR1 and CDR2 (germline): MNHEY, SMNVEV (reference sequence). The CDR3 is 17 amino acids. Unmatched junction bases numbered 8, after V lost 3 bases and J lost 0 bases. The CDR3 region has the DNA TGTGCCAGCAGTTTGCTTGGGACTAGGCACAGCACAGATACGCAGTATTTT. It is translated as CASSLLGTRHSTDTQYF.

CDR3 protein: CASSPGTGRGETQYF. The CDR3 nucleotides read TGTGCCAGTAGTCCCGGGACAGGGAGGGGGGAGACCCAGTACTTC. The V gene is TRBV19, the J gene TRBJ2-5; TRBD1 matches at 9 bases. The J segment lost 5 bases and the V segment lost 5 bases, leaving 9 bases of the junction unmatched. CDR1 is LNHDA, CDR2 SQIVND, per germline (reference sequence). The CDR3 length is 15 residues.

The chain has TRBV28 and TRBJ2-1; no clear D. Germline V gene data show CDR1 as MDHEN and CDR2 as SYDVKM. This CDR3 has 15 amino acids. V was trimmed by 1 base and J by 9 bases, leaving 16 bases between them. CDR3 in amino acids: CASSLLGRGSIEQFF. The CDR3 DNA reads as TGTGCCAGCAGTTTATTGGGTCGAGGCTCCATTGAGCAGTTCTTC.

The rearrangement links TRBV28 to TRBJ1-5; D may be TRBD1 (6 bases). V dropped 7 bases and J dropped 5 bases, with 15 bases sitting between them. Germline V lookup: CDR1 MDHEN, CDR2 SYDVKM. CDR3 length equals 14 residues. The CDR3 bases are TGTGCCAGCACCGTAACAGGGTACGATCAGCCCCAGCATTTT. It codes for CASTVTGYDQPQHF.

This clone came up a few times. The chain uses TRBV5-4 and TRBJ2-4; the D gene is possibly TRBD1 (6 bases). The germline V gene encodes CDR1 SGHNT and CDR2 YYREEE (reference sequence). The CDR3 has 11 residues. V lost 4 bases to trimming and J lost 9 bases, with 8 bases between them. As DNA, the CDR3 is TGTGCCAGCAGCAGAGGGGGCATTCAGTACTTC. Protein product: CASSRGGIQYF. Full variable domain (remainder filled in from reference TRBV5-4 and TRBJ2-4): ETGVTQSPTHLIKTRGQQVTLRCSSQSGHNTVSWYQQALGQGPQFIFQYYREEENGRGNFPPRFSGLQFPNYSSELNVNALELDDSALYLCASSRGGIQYFGAGTRLSVL.

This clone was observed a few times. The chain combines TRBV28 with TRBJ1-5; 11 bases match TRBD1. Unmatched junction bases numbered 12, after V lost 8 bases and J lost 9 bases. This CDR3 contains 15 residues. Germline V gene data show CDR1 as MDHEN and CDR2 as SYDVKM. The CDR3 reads CASATGGQGDRPQHF. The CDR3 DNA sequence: TGTGCCAGCGCCACCGGGGGACAGGGGGATAGGCCCCAGCATTTT.

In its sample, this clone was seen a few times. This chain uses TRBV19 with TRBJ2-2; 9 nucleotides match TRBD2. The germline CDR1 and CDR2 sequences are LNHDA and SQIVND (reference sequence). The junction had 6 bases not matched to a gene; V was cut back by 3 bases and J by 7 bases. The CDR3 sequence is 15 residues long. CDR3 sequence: CASSIIAGVDGELFF. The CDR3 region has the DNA TGTGCCAGTAGTATCATAGCGGGAGTGGACGGGGAGCTGTTTTTT.

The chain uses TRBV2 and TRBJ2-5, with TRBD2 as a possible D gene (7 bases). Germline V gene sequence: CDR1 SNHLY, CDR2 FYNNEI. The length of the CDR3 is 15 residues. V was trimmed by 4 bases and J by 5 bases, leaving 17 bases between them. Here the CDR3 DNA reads TGTGCCAGCAGTGCCGTCAGGGGAGGGGGGGAGACCCAGTACTTC. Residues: CASSAVRGGGETQYF.

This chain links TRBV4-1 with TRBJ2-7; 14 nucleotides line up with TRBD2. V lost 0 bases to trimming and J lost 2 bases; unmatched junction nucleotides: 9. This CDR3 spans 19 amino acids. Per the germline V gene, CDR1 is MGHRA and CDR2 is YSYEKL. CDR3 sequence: CASSQDSQTSGRAAYEQYF. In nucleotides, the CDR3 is TGCGCCAGCAGCCAAGATTCCCAGACTAGCGGGAGGGCAGCCTACGAGCAGTACTTC.